This TCR beta chain came from a study of tumor-infiltrating lymphocytes in localized non-small cell lung cancer. Study as a whole: Each patient gave resected tumor and non-adjacent uninvolved lung tissue. Overall study findings and caveats: Different pieces of the same tissue went to different assays, confounding technical variation with intratumor heterogeneity.

The repertoire was sequenced with immunoSEQ multiplex PCR; TCRdb's copy has only in-frame clones and lacks some. This table has fewer than 20,000 clones, about four fifths appearing once. V shed 1 base and J shed 3 bases, with 8 bases lying between them. The CDR3 runs 14 residues. CDR1 SGHNT and CDR2 YYREEE come from the germline V gene (reference sequence). In its sample, this clone was seen a few times. Its specificity is not known. Material for sequencing was lung tumor tissue. The V and J genes are TRBV5-4 and TRBJ1-5; the D is unclear. The TCR comes from a human donor with non-small cell lung cancer. The CDR3 is CASSLWGNNQPQHF. The CDR3 bases are TGTGCCAGCAGCTTGTGGGGTAACAATCAGCCCCAGCATTTT. The whole variable domain, filled in from reference TRBV5-4 and TRBJ1-5, reads ETGVTQSPTHLIKTRGQQVTLRCSSQSGHNTVSWYQQALGQGPQFIFQYYREEENGRGNFPPRFSGLQFPNYSSELNVNALELDDSALYLCASSLWGNNQPQHFGDGTRLSIL.